These T cell receptor beta chains were read from a single sample in a study of regulatory and conventional T cells in RAG deficiency. Assay used: immunoSEQ multiplex PCR; TCRdb lists only in-frame clones, some missing. The table includes about 3,200 clones, 94% detected once. These data were also filed under a second study, of regulatory T cells.

Sequenced material: CD4+ Tregs sorted from blood. These receptors were obtained from a human donor in good health. Both conserved end residues are part of each CDR3. A D gene is named only where the DNA matches it firmly. Clone size is given for some rows only: seen once, a few or many times, or a class if the clone is expanded.

D	V	J	size	DNA	CDR3
TRBD1	TRBV6-1	TRBJ1-2	.	TGTGCCAGCAGTGAAGAGACAGGGGAAGTTGGTGGCTACACCTTC	CASSEETGEVGGYTF
TRBD2	TRBV14	TRBJ2-3	.	TGTGCCAGCAGCTTTGGTAGCGGGAGTAGCACAGATACGCAGTATTTT	CASSFGSGSSTDTQYF
.	TRBV25-1	TRBJ1-5	few	TGTGCCAGCAGTGGCGGGGGCAATCAGCCCCAGCATTTT	CASSGGGNQPQHF
.	TRBV5-1	TRBJ2-3	.	TGCGCCAGCAGCTTGGAGGGCGGGTTGAGGACAGATACGCAGTATTTT	CASSLEGGLRTDTQYF
TRBD2	TRBV4-1	TRBJ2-2	.	TGCGCCAGCAGCCAAGGGGTTGGACTAGGTATCGGGGAGCTGTTTTTT	CASSQGVGLGIGELFF
.	TRBV6-6	TRBJ2-5	.	TGTGCCAGCAGTTTCGGCGGGATCCAAGAGACCCAGTACTTC	CASSFGGIQETQYF
.	TRBV6-6	TRBJ1-6	.	TGTGCCAGCAGAAGTAGCGGTAGTGCACCCCTCCACTTT	CASRSSGSAPLHF
.	TRBV5-4	TRBJ2-2	.	TGTGCCAGCAGCTTGCGCCTAGCGCAGGGCGGGGAGCTGTTTTTT	CASSLRLAQGGELFF
.	TRBV27	TRBJ2-7	.	TGTGCCAGCAGTCTTGACGGACAGAGCTCCTACGAGCAGTACTTC	CASSLDGQSSYEQYF
.	TRBV11-3	TRBJ1-3	.	TGTGCCAGCAGCTTAGGATGGGGGGCCTACCAGATTTCTGGAAACACCATATATTTT	CASSLGWGAYQISGNTIYF
TRBD1	TRBV12-5	TRBJ2-7	.	TGTGCTAGTGGTAATGCCGGGACAGACTTCTACGAGCAGTACTTC	CASGNAGTDFYEQYF
TRBD2	TRBV27	TRBJ2-3	.	TGTGCCAGCAGACTAGCGTCTTACACAGTGGATACGCAGTATTTT	CASRLASYTVDTQYF
TRBD2	TRBV15	TRBJ2-1	.	TGTGCCACCAGAAGGCTAGCGGAGTCCTACAATGAGCAGTTCTTC	CATRRLAESYNEQFF
.	TRBV27	TRBJ1-2	.	TGTGCCAGCAGTTTGGTTGCCGGGGGGAACTATGGCTACACCTTC	CASSLVAGGNYGYTF
.	TRBV19	TRBJ1-2	.	TGTGCCAGTAGTATCCACTATGGCTACACCTTC	CASSIHYGYTF
.	TRBV9	TRBJ1-4	.	TGTGCCAGCAGCGTAATAGGGGAATCTAATGAAAAACTGTTTTTT	CASSVIGESNEKLFF
.	TRBV5-1	TRBJ2-3	.	TGCGCCAGCAGCTTGGTAGGGGCGGACACAGATACGCAGTATTTT	CASSLVGADTDTQYF
.	TRBV5-3	TRBJ1-4	.	TGTGCCAGAAGCTTAACAGAGTCTACCACCCCCGCAACTAATGAAAAACTGTTTTTT	CARSLTESTTPATNEKLFF
.	TRBV19	TRBJ2-4	.	TGTGCCAGTAGTCCGAACGGACGGCGGGGCATTCAGTACTTC	CASSPNGRRGIQYF
.	TRBV6-5	TRBJ2-5	.	TGTGCCAGCAGTTACTCGACACCGGGTCCAGGGGTGACCCAGTACTTC	CASSYSTPGPGVTQYF
.	TRBV2	TRBJ2-1	.	TGTGCCAGCAGCTCCACATCCCCTAGTGAGCAGTTCTTC	CASSSTSPSEQFF
.	TRBV6-1	TRBJ2-7	few	TGTGCCAGCAGTGGCTTCACAGGACCCTACGAGCAGTACTTC	CASSGFTGPYEQYF
TRBD1	TRBV18	TRBJ2-1	.	TGTGCCAGCTCACCACGAACAGGGGGCGATGAGGAGCAGTTCTTC	CASSPRTGGDEEQFF
.	TRBV7-2	TRBJ2-3	.	TGTGCCAGCAGCTTAGCGGAGAGCGGGCAGACAGATACGCAGTATTTT	CASSLAESGQTDTQYF
TRBD2	TRBV7-3	TRBJ2-5	.	TGTGCCAGCAGCTTAACGGGACTAGCGGGGGAGGACCAGTACTTC	CASSLTGLAGEDQYF
.	TRBV7-9	TRBJ2-7	.	TGTGCCAGCAGTTGGGGATACGAGCAGTACTTC	CASSWGYEQYF
TRBD1	TRBV29-1	TRBJ1-1	.	TGCAGCGTTTTACAGGGGTCCTTGTCGGCTTTCTTT	CSVLQGSLSAFF